This record looks at one T cell receptor (beta chain) sequence and its context. Its antigen is currently unknown. Germline-derived CDR1 and CDR2 are LNHDA and SQIVND (reference sequence). V was trimmed by 4 bases and J by 4 bases, leaving 12 bases between them. The CDR3 loop spans 14 amino acids. The data originate from a study of cytomegalovirus exposure and HLA in healthy donors. Findings of the study overall: When analyzed later, a missense DCLRE1C variant was found to be linked to TCR beta V- and J-gene trimming. Researchers had no immune exposure information except CMV serostatus available. The majority of CMV-associated TCR beta chains were reported as apparently HLA-restricted in a later analysis.

The PCR used 60 Vbeta and 13 Jbeta primers. Assay: immunoSEQ multiplex PCR; the TCRdb copy retains only in-frame clones and omits some. The sample shows 95,000 to 150,000 clones, roughly 82% of them seen only once. V usage is TRBV19 and J usage is TRBJ2-3; D not resolved. The TCR sequence derives from a human donor in good health. Sequenced: PBMCs. The CDR3 is CASSTDNPADTQYF. The CDR3 bases are TGTGCCAGTAGTACCGACAACCCCGCAGATACGCAGTATTTT.